This TCR beta chain was captured in a study of T cells after yellow fever vaccination. On the study more broadly: Some fractions had low cell numbers, and these were prepared with SMART-Seq v4 Ultra Low Input.

This clonotype has just a few counts. Its antigen is as yet unknown. Generation of TCR cDNA used 5'RACE template switching (which added a universal primer site and UMIs). MiXCR, run by TCRdb on the 5' RACE reads, gives a single entry per CDR3 protein. The table lists almost 600,000 distinct CDR3 sequences, roughly 12% of them singletons. Study conclusions and caveats: Weaker, the secondary response peaked sooner, at day 5 versus 15.

Per germline, CDR1 SEHNR and CDR2 FQNEAQ (reference sequence). The CDR3 is 15 residues long. The J gene is TRBJ2-1, the V gene TRBV7-9; TRBD1 agrees at 10 bases. The sample in question was PBMCs, obtained on the day of the yellow fever booster vaccination. This clonotype was obtained from a man between 25 and 39 years old who received the YFV17D yellow fever vaccine. CDR3 in DNA: TGTGCAACCCCAGGCGGGACAGGGGCAGACCGGGAGCAGTTCTTC. Translated, it gives CATPGGTGADREQFF.